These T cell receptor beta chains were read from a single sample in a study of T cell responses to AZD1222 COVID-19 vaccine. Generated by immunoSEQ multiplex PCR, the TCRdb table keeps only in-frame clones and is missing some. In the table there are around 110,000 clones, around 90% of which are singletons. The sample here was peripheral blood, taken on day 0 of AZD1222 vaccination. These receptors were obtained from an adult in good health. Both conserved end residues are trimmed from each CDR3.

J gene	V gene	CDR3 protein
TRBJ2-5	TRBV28	ASSFEGLETQY
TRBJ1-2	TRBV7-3	ASSLQGGDDTGYT
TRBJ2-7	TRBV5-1	ASSLGQTDYEQY
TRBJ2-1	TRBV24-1	ATSDDGLSTYNEQF
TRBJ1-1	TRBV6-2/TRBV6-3	ASSYSGRLNTEAF
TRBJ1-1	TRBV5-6	ASSLLSTEAF
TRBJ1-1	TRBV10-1	ASSDYSDTEAF
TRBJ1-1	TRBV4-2	ASSHGWGDMNTEAF
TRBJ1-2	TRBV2	ASSEQGAPNYGYT
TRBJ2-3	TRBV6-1	ASSEFVGLTDTQY
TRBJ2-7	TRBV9	ASSPTDSSYEQY
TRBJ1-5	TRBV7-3	ASSLDVKQPQH